The 26 T cell receptor beta chains listed next were all sequenced from one sample in a study of cytomegalovirus exposure and HLA in healthy donors. Primers: 60 Vbeta forward and 13 Jbeta reverse. The table came from immunoSEQ multiplex PCR; TCRdb's copy has only in-frame clones and leaves some out. The profile shows 150,000 to 180,000 clones, over 60% of them singletons. Sequenced input: PBMCs. These TCRs come from a woman aged 40 to 55 in good health and CMV-seronegative.

The sample holds a few counts of this clone. V usage is TRBV7-9 and J usage is TRBJ1-3; 7 nucleotides align to TRBD1. J was trimmed by 1 base and V by 6 bases; bases with no gene match: 6. Germline CDR1 is SEHNR and CDR2 is FQNEAQ (reference sequence). This CDR3 is 15 amino acids long. CDR3 DNA sequence: TGTGCCAGCAGACCGGACAGGTCATCTGGAAACACCATATATTTT. This codes for CASRPDRSSGNTIYF. The full variable domain, in which reference TRBV7-9 and TRBJ1-3 provide the parts outside the CDR3, is DTGVSQNPRHKITKRGQNVTFRCDPISEHNRLYWYRQTLGQGPEFLTYFQNEAQLEKSRLLSDRFSAERPKGSFSTLEIQRTEQGDSAMYLCASRPDRSSGNTIYFGEGSWLTVV.

The rearrangement links TRBV6-5 to TRBJ2-5; TRBD2 agrees at 8 bases. In germline, CDR1 is MNHEY, CDR2 SVGAGI. There are 15 residues in the CDR3. V lost 2 bases and J lost 5; bases outside the gene matches: 7. This CDR3 is CASSYTGTRRETQYF. The CDR3 bases are TGTGCCAGCAGTTACACCGGGACTAGAAGGGAGACCCAGTACTTC.

The chain links TRBV5-6 to TRBJ1-6; TRBD1 agrees at 7 bases. V dropped 3 bases and J dropped 3; count of bases not matched to a gene: 15. The CDR3 is 19 amino acids. Germline CDR1 SGHDT, CDR2 YYEEEE. CDR3 residues: CASSSRTGAVTIYNSPLHF. DNA for the CDR3: TGTGCCAGCAGCTCACGGACAGGAGCCGTAACAATCTATAATTCACCCCTCCACTTT.

The chain recombines TRBV6-5 with TRBJ2-5; a possible D gene is TRBD2 (6 bases). The CDR3 runs 15 residues. Germline V gene lookup returns CDR1 MNHEY and CDR2 SVGAGI. Trimming pared 0 bases from V and 4 bases from J, leaving 12 bases between. CDR3 residues: CASSYSLGTSETQYF. CDR3 nucleotide sequence: TGTGCCAGCAGTTACTCTCTCGGGACTTCAGAGACCCAGTACTTC.

The CDR3 DNA sequence: TGTGCCAGCAGTTGGATAGCGGGGGATAACAATGAGCAGTTCTTC. Amino acids: CASSWIAGDNNEQFF. The V and J genes are TRBV6-5 and TRBJ2-1; 9 bases fit TRBD2. CDR3 length: 15 residues. With 4 bases clipped from V and 5 bases from J, the junction kept 6 bases outside the gene matches. CDR1 and CDR2 (germline): MNHEY, SVGAGI.

In this sample, this clone turned up once. The V and J genes are TRBV5-1 and TRBJ2-7; a weak D match, TRBD1 (7 bases). V was pared by 3 bases and J by 0 bases, with 16 bases between. The CDR3 is 16 amino acids. Germline CDR1 and CDR2: SGHRS and YFSETQ. CDR3 sequence reads: CASSSAPGGSSYEQYF. The CDR3, as DNA: TGCGCCAGCAGCTCGGCCCCAGGGGGGAGCTCCTACGAGCAGTACTTC.

The CDR3 DNA sequence: TGCGCCAGCAGCCCGATGCGTAGGGGGGGCTCTGGAAACACCATATATTTT. As protein: CASSPMRRGGSGNTIYF. The chain combines TRBV4-1 with TRBJ1-3; tentative D call: TRBD1 (6 bases). This CDR3 is 17 amino acids long. The ends were cut back, 4 bases at V and 0 bases at J, with 16 bases in the middle. Germline loops: CDR1 MGHRA, CDR2 YSYEKL.

The chain uses TRBV5-4 and TRBJ2-7, with 13 bases identical to TRBD2. The CDR3 totals 15 residues. After removal of 4 bases from V and 9 bases from J, the junction contained 10 bases not matched to a gene. Germline V gene sequence: CDR1 SGHNT, CDR2 YYREEE (reference sequence). The CDR3 region is CASSGTSGTRGGQYF. The CDR3 DNA reads as TGTGCCAGCAGCGGGACTAGCGGGACTCGGGGGGGGCAGTACTTC. Full variable domain (missing parts from reference TRBV5-4 and TRBJ2-7): ETGVTQSPTHLIKTRGQQVTLRCSSQSGHNTVSWYQQALGQGPQFIFQYYREEENGRGNFPPRFSGLQFPNYSSELNVNALELDDSALYLCASSGTSGTRGGQYFGPGTRLTVT.

V is TRBV10-3 and J is TRBJ2-3, with 8 bases identical to TRBD2. V lost 4 bases to trimming and J lost 3 bases; unmatched junction nucleotides: 15. Germline loops: CDR1 ENHRY, CDR2 SYGVKD. This CDR3 contains 18 residues. The CDR3 nucleotides read TGTGCCATCAGTGGCGGCGCCGGGGGCGGGGGGATTACAGATACGCAGTATTTT. This translates into CAISGGAGGGGITDTQYF.

J is TRBJ1-5 and V is TRBV12-5; TRBD1 agrees at 7 bases. Germline V gene data show CDR1 as LGHNT and CDR2 as FRNRAP. The V segment lost 1 base and the J segment 1 base; nucleotides outside the gene matches: 10. CDR3 length: 18 residues. The CDR3 nucleotides are TGTGCTAGTGGTTTGGGACAGGGCCTGGGTTCGAGCAATCAGCCCCAGCATTTT. Its translation: CASGLGQGLGSSNQPQHF.

The chain uses TRBV5-6 and TRBJ2-3, with D perhaps TRBD2 (6 bases). There are 15 residues in the CDR3. CDR1 and CDR2 (germline): SGHDT, YYEEEE. Trimming took off 0 bases at V and 4 bases at J, with 12 bases between the two ends. The CDR3 DNA is TGTGCCAGCAGCTTGGATGCGGGAAGCCCAGATACGCAGTATTTT. This translates into CASSLDAGSPDTQYF.

This sequence joins TRBV25-1 and TRBJ2-1; the D gene is possibly TRBD2 (6 bases). V lost 4 bases, J lost 0 bases, and 7 bases lay in between. The length of the CDR3 is 14 residues. Germline loops: CDR1 MGHDK, CDR2 SYGVNS. This CDR3 is CASSVGGSYNEQFF. CDR3 DNA sequence: TGTGCCAGCAGTGTCGGGGGCTCCTACAATGAGCAGTTCTTC.

The rearrangement links TRBV7-9 to TRBJ2-2, with TRBD1 matching 10 bases. The CDR3 has 15 residues. CDR1 is SEHNR, CDR2 FQNEAQ, per germline (reference sequence). The junction had 3 bases not matched to a gene; V was cut back by 3 bases and J by 5 bases. For the CDR3, the DNA is TGTGCCAGCAGCTTCGGACAGGGGGAGACCGGGGAGCTGTTTTTT. Translation: CASSFGQGETGELFF.

V usage is TRBV6-5 and J usage is TRBJ1-1; maybe TRBD1 (5 bases). Germline-derived CDR1 and CDR2 are MNHEY and SVGAGI. The CDR3 contains 13 residues. V lost 6 bases to trimming and J lost 3 bases, with 11 bases between them. Here the CDR3 DNA reads TGTGCCAGCAGGCAGGGTTTTTACACTGAAGCTTTCTTT. Translating it yields CASRQGFYTEAFF.

The V gene is TRBV6-5, the J gene TRBJ1-1, with 7 bases identical to TRBD1. Per the germline V gene, CDR1 is MNHEY and CDR2 is SVGAGI. Losses at the gene ends were 4 bases for V and 0 bases for J; bases not matched to a gene: 8. This CDR3 is 16 amino acids long. The CDR3, as DNA: TGTGCCAGCAGTTTTACCGGGACAGTAATGAACACTGAAGCTTTCTTT. Protein sequence: CASSFTGTVMNTEAFF.

CDR3 in DNA: TGTGCCAGCAGCTTGAGGGGACAGGGGTGGAAGCAGTACTTC. Its translation: CASSLRGQGWKQYF. The genes are TRBV5-4 and TRBJ2-7; 10 bases line up with TRBD1. V lost 1 base to trimming and J lost 8 bases; unmatched junction nucleotides: 6. CDR1 is SGHNT and CDR2 is YYREEE in the germline V gene (reference sequence). This CDR3 comprises 14 residues.

The rearrangement uses TRBV7-9 and TRBJ2-2, with 9 bases lining up with TRBD2. Germline V CDR1 and CDR2: SEHNR, FQNEAQ (reference sequence). CDR3 length equals 16 residues. With V trimmed by 6 bases and J by 6 bases, 11 bases remained unmatched. CDR3 in DNA: TGTGCCAGCAGTCCGAGAAGCGGGGGGTCCCCCGGGGAGCTGTTTTTT. Residues: CASSPRSGGSPGELFF. Full variable domain (remainder filled in from reference TRBV7-9 and TRBJ2-2): DTGVSQNPRHKITKRGQNVTFRCDPISEHNRLYWYRQTLGQGPEFLTYFQNEAQLEKSRLLSDRFSAERPKGSFSTLEIQRTEQGDSAMYLCASSPRSGGSPGELFFGEGSRLTVL.

This clone was detected only once. The chain has TRBV21-1 and TRBJ1-5. TRBV21-1 constitutes a pseudogene. This CDR3 has 14 residues. The CDR3 region is CASRAGGSNQPQHF. CDR3 in DNA: TGTGCCAGCAGGGCAGGAGGGAGCAATCAGCCCCAGCATTTT.

V and J are TRBV2 and TRBJ2-7; TRBD1 aligns across 8 bases. V trimming: 7 bases; J trimming: 1 base; junction bases outside the gene matches: 6. The CDR3 spans 14 residues. CDR1 and CDR2 from the germline V gene are SNHLY and FYNNEI. The CDR3 loop reads CASMSQGASYEQYF. As DNA, the CDR3 is TGTGCCAGCATGTCCCAGGGGGCGTCCTACGAGCAGTACTTC.

V is TRBV19 and J is TRBJ1-1; TRBD1 is a possible D gene (5 bases). The CDR3 is 13 residues long. Trimming cost V 6 bases and J 2 bases, with 10 bases left between them. Germline CDR1 and CDR2: LNHDA and SQIVND (reference sequence). The CDR3 nucleotides read TGTGCCAGTAGCGTCAGGGTTAACACTGAAGCTTTCTTT. Amino acid sequence: CASSVRVNTEAFF.

V and J are TRBV9 and TRBJ2-1; a weak D match, TRBD1 (5 bases). The CDR3 length is 17 residues. V lost 4 bases, J lost 2 bases, and 19 bases lay in between. CDR1 and CDR2 from the germline V gene are SGDLS and YYNGEE. CDR3 DNA: TGTGCCAGCAGCCCAACTCCCAGGGATGGGGCCTACAATGAGCAGTTCTTC. Its protein is CASSPTPRDGAYNEQFF.

The chain recombines TRBV19 with TRBJ1-1; D possibly corresponds to TRBD1 (5 bases). Between the trimmed V and J ends, which lost 1 base and 1 base, there was a span of 10 bases. CDR1 LNHDA and CDR2 SQIVND come from the germline V gene (reference sequence). The CDR3 runs 15 residues. The CDR3 coding sequence is TGTGCCAGTAGTATAGGACAGTCTGCGAACACTGAAGCTTTCTTT. It is translated as CASSIGQSANTEAFF.

The J gene is TRBJ1-6, the V gene TRBV5-6; no reliable D call. The CDR3 is 14 residues long. V lost 4 bases to trimming and J lost 6 bases, with 11 bases between them. Germline V gene lookup returns CDR1 SGHDT and CDR2 YYEEEE. This CDR3 is CASSRPEGNSPLHF. DNA for the CDR3: TGTGCCAGCAGCCGACCAGAGGGTAATTCACCCCTCCACTTT.

The V gene is TRBV5-1, the J gene TRBJ1-1; possible D gene TRBD1, 5 bases. The CDR3 has 14 residues. V was clipped by 4 bases and J by 1 base, with 11 bases between them. From germline, CDR1 is SGHRS and CDR2 YFSETQ. CDR3 in amino acids: CASSQQATNTEAFF. Here the CDR3 DNA reads TGCGCCAGCAGCCAACAGGCCACGAACACTGAAGCTTTCTTT.

This clone was picked up one time. The rearrangement links TRBV19 to TRBJ1-1; TRBD1 might be the D (6 bases). CDR1 LNHDA and CDR2 SQIVND come from the germline V gene (reference sequence). The CDR3 is 15 residues long. V lost 3 bases and J lost 4, with 15 bases in between. CDR3 residues: CASSMNQQGGTEAFF. In DNA form, the CDR3 reads TGTGCCAGTAGTATGAATCAACAGGGTGGCACTGAAGCTTTCTTT.

The chain links TRBV28 to TRBJ1-1; 8 nucleotides agree with TRBD1. CDR1 and CDR2 from the germline V gene are MDHEN and SYDVKM. The length of the CDR3 is 15 residues. J was trimmed by 1 base and V by 6 bases; bases with no gene match: 7. The DNA for the CDR3 is TGTGCCAGCAGCCTCTCGACAGGGGCGAACACTGAAGCTTTCTTT. It is translated as CASSLSTGANTEAFF.